The present TCR beta chain was sequenced within a study of T cell responses to AZD1222 COVID-19 vaccine. Profiling relied on immunoSEQ multiplex PCR, and the TCRdb table lists in-frame clones only, not all of them. The sample contains 180,000 or so clones, 85% to 95% of which appear only once. For this clone: Its antigen is unknown.

J gave up 0 bases and V 6 bases, and 3 bases lay outside the gene matches. The CDR3 consists of 15 residues. Germline CDR1 and CDR2: MNHEY and SMNVEV (reference sequence). Study observations and caveats: Only a handful of AZD1222 recipients tested seropositive at baseline.

This sequence originates from an adult in good health. The gene calls are TRBV27 and TRBJ2-1; TRBD2 matches 9 bases. The sequences come from peripheral blood, collected on day 0 of AZD1222 vaccination. The CDR3 DNA reads as TGTGCCAGCAGCCTACTAGCGGGCTCCTACAATGAGCAGTTCTTC. The encoded protein is CASSLLAGSYNEQFF.